The T cell receptor (beta chain) described here comes from a study of shared clonotypes between healthy human individuals. Here immunoSEQ multiplex PCR was the method, and the copy in TCRdb shows in-frame clones only, minus some. The sample includes about 1.1 million clones, about four fifths of them seen just once. The CDR3 is 13 residues long. Germline V lookup: CDR1 SGHAT, CDR2 FQNNGV. The germline V and J ends were trimmed by 5 bases and 6 bases, with 10 bases remaining between them. This sequence was found in a man aged 18 to 29 in good health. Some clones in this sample may be carry-over from other donors' samples. The sample comprised memory CD4+ T cells from PBMCs. As to subset: CD45RA-negative fraction. The chain carries TRBV11-2 and TRBJ2-2, with unresolved D. The CDR3 DNA follows: TGTGCCAGCAGCCCCACCTATCCCGGGGAGCTGTTTTTT. This codes for CASSPTYPGELFF.